This T cell receptor (beta chain) was observed in a study of shared clonotypes between healthy human individuals. CDR3 size: 14 residues. V was pared by 8 bases and J by 8 bases, with 19 bases between. Germline V gene data show CDR1 as MRHNA and CDR2 as SNTAGT. Study observations and caveats: Clonotypes shared by all four sorted-subset donors had higher generation probabilities than non-shared clonotypes.

Generated by immunoSEQ multiplex PCR, the TCRdb table keeps only in-frame clones and is missing some. There are about 1.5 million clones in the sample; roughly 98% occur only once, and about 0.42% lies in the top ten. Remarks on this clone: The antigen remains undetermined.

Material: naive CD4+ T cells sorted from blood. Subset described: CD45RA+ positively selected. The receptor's source is a man younger than 45 in good health. The gene calls are TRBV6-4 and TRBJ2-1, with D perhaps TRBD2 (5 bases). The chain's CDR3 is CASGVEVGAHEQFF. CDR3 nucleotides: TGTGCCAGCGGAGTTGAGGTGGGAGCCCATGAGCAGTTCTTC.